The clone carrying this T cell receptor (beta chain) was observed a few times. The data originate from a study of cytotoxic CD8 clonotypes in ibrutinib-treated CLL. The assay was immunoSEQ multiplex PCR, and TCRdb's table has in-frame clones only and misses some. The repertoire holds hundreds of thousands of clones, with around 70% as singletons. The CDR3 is made up of 15 amino acids. Germline V gene data show CDR1 as SGHRS and CDR2 as YFSETQ. V gave up 0 bases and J gave up 2 bases; unmatched junction bases: 2. The sequence was obtained from a human donor with chronic lymphocytic leukemia. The rearrangement links TRBV5-1 to TRBJ2-1; 7 bases are a match to TRBD1. Sequenced material: PBMCs, taken after 12 months of ibrutinib treatment. CDR3 bases: TGCGCCAGCAGCTTGGAAGGGGGCACCTACAATGAGCAGTTCTTC. Translated: CASSLEGGTYNEQFF.